This record concerns one T cell receptor beta chain sequence. No antigen is known for it. cDNA came from roughly 0.5 to 1 ug RNA primed by random hexamers. By means of immunoSEQ multiplex PCR, TCR beta CDR3 spanning 54 Vbeta and 13 Jbeta underwent amplification. TCRdb used MiXCR to reprocess the immunoSEQ multiplex PCR reads, holding one entry per CDR3 protein. There are 150,000 to 160,000 distinct CDR3 sequences in the sample; 85% to 95% occur only once, and 0.2% to 0.25% lies in the top ten. The sample is drawn from a study of CD8 T cells in Susac syndrome. Notes on the study in general: It was acknowledged in the study that its TCR sequencing and HLA analysis involved a relatively small number of individuals.

The authors sequenced TCR beta from blood CD8+ and CD4+ T cells. TEMRA cells underwent FACS enrichment and CD8+ and CD4+ T cells underwent negative isolation. CDR3 length: 12 amino acids. Germline-derived CDR1 and CDR2 are MDHEN and SYDVKM. V lost 3 bases to trimming and J lost 10 bases; unmatched junction nucleotides: 5. The V and J genes are TRBV28 and TRBJ1-2; TRBD1 aligns across 7 bases. The origin of this receptor is a human donor with multiple sclerosis. The sequenced sample was CD8+ T cells from PBMCs. In DNA, the CDR3 is TGTGCCAGCAGTTTCCGACAGGGCTTCTACACCTTC. Amino acid sequence: CASSFRQGFYTF.